The sequence of this T cell receptor beta chain was determined in a study of CD8+ T cells in alopecia areata. Study-level points and caveats: Across lesional scalp, and particularly alopecia totalis/universalis, clonality surpassed that of normal scalp. Association of baseline CD8+ expansion with response is uncertain owing to one nonresponder. Researchers reported that TCR sharing among patients proved less clear than in mice, possibly HLA-linked.

After isolation, RNA underwent reverse transcription to generate cDNA as the sequencing template. Sequenced by immunoSEQ multiplex PCR; TCRdb stores in-frame clones only, minus some. The data contain around 99,000 clones, roughly 84% of them singletons. The CDR3 is 16 amino acids. Germline-derived CDR1 and CDR2 are SNHLY and FYNNEI. Trimming cost V 6 bases and J 0 bases; bases outside gene matches: 6. A word on this clone: Antigen: not known.

Treatment defined: oral pan-JAK inhibitor, 5-10 mg twice daily. The chain carries TRBV2 and TRBJ1-1; TRBD1 matches 11 bases. This clonotype originated in a human donor with alopecia areata. Here the sequenced sample was CD8+ T cells sorted from blood, taken at week 24, from a patient treated with tofacitinib. The CDR3 is CASRDRGPGMNTEAFF. Here the CDR3 DNA reads TGTGCCAGCAGGGACAGGGGGCCCGGGATGAACACTGAAGCTTTCTTT.